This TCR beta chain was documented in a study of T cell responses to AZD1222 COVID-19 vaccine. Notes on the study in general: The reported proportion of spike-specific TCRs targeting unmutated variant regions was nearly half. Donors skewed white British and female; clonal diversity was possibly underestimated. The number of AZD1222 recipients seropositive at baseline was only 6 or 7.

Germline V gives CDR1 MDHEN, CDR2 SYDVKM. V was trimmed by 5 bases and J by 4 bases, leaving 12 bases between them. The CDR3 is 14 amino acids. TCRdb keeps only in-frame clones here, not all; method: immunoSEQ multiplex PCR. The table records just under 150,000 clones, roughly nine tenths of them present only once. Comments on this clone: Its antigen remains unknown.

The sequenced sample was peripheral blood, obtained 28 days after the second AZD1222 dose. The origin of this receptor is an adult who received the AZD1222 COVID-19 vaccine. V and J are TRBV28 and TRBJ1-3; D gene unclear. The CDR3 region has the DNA TGTGCCAGCAGTATAGGAAGCGAGGGAAACACCATATATTTT. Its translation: CASSIGSEGNTIYF.